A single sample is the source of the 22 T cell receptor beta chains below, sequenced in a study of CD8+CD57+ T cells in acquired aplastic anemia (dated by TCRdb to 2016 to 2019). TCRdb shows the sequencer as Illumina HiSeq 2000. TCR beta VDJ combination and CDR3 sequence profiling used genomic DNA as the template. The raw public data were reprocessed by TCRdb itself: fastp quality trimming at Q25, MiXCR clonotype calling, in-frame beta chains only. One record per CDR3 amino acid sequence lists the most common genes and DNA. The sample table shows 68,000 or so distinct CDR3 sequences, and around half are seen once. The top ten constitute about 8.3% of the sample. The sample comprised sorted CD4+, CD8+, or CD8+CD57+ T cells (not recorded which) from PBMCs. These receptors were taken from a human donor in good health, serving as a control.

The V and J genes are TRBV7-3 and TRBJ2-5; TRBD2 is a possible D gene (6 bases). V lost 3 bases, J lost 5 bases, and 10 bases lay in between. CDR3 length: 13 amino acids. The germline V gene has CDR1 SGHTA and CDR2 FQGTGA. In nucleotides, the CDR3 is TGTGCCAGCAGCTTTTCGAGCGGGGAGACCCAGTACTTC. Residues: CASSFSSGETQYF.

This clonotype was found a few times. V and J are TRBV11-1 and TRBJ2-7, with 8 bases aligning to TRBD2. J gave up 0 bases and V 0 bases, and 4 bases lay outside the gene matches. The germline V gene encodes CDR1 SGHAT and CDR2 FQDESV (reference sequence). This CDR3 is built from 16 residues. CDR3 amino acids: CASSLATRGVSYEQYF. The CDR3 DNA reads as TGTGCCAGCAGCTTAGCGACGCGGGGGGTCTCCTACGAGCAGTACTTC.

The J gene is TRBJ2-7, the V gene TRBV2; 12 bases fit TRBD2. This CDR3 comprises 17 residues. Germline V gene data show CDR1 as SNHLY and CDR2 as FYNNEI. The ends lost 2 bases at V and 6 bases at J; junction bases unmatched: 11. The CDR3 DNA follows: TGTGCCAGCAGTGAATGGCTAGCGGGGGGGCCGTCTCGCGAGCAGTACTTC. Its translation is CASSEWLAGGPSREQYF.

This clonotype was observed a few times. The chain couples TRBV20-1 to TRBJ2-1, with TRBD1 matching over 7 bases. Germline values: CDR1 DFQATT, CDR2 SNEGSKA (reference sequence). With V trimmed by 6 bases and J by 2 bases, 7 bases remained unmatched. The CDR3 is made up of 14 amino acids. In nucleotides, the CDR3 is TGCAGTGCCCTAGGCGACAGGGCCTACAATGAGCAGTTCTTC. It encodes CSALGDRAYNEQFF.

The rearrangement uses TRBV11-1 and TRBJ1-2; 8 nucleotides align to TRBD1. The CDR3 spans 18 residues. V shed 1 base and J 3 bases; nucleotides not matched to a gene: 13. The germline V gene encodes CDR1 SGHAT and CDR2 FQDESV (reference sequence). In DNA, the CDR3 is TGTGCCAGCAGCTTAGGACAGGACAGGGTTAACCCTTACTATGGCTACACCTTC. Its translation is CASSLGQDRVNPYYGYTF.

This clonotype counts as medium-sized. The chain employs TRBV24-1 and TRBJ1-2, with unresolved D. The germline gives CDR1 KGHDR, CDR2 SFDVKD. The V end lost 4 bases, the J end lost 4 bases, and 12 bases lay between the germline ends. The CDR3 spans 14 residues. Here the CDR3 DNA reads TGTGCCACCAGTGAGACCTCAGTGGCCTATGGCTACACCTTC. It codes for CATSETSVAYGYTF.

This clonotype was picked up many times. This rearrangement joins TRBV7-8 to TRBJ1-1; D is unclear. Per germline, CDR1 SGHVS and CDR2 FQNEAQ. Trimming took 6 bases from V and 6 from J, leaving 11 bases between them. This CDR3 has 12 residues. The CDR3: CASRPTQAEAFF. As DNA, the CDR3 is TGTGCCAGCAGACCCACCCAGGCTGAAGCTTTCTTT.

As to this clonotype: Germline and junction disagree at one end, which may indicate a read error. The DNA for the CDR3 is TGTGCCAGCAGCCCAGGGGCCTACGAGCAGTATTTC. Residues: CASSPGAYEQYF. The V gene is TRBV12-3 or TRBV12-4, the J gene TRBJ2-7; tentatively, D is TRBD1 (6 bases). The CDR3 totals 12 residues.

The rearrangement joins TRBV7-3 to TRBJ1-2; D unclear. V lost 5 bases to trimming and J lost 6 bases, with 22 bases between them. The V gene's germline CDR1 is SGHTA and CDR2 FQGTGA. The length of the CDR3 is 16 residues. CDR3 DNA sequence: TGTGCCAGCAGCCCCTTCCAAGGACGATTACGGAATGGCTACACCTTC. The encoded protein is CASSPFQGRLRNGYTF. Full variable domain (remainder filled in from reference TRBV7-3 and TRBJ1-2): GAGVSQTPSNKVTEKGKYVELRCDPISGHTALYWYRQSLGQGPEFLIYFQGTGAADDSGLPNDRFFAVRPEGSVSTLKIQRTERGDSAVYLCASSPFQGRLRNGYTFGSGTRLTVV.

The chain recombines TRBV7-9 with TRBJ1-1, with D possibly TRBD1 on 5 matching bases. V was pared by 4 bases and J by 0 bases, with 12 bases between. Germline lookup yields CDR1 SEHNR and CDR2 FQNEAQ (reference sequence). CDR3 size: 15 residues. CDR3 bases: TGTGCCAGCAGCTCCCGTGCAGGGTTGAACACTGAAGCTTTCTTT. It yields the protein CASSSRAGLNTEAFF.

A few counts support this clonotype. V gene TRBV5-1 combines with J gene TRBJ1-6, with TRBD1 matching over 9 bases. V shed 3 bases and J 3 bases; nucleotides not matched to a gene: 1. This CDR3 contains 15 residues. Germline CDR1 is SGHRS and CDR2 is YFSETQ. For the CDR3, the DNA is TGCGCCAGCAGCTCGGACAGGGGCTATAATTCACCCCTCCACTTT. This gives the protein CASSSDRGYNSPLHF.

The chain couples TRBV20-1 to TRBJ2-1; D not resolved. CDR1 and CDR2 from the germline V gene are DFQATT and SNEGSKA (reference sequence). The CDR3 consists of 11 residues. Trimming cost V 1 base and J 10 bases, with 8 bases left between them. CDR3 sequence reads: CSARGDIEQFF. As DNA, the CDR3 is TGCAGTGCTAGAGGAGACATAGAGCAGTTCTTC.

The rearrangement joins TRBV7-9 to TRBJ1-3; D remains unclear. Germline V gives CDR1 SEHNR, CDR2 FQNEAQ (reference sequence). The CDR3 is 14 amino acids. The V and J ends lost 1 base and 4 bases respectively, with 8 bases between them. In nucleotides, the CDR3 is TGTGCCAGCAGCTTAGTTACAGACGGAAACACCATATATTTT. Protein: CASSLVTDGNTIYF.

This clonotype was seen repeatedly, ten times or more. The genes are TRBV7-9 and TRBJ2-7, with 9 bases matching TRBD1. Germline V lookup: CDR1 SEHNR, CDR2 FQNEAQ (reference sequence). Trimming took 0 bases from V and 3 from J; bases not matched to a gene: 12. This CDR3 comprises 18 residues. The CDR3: CASSLALPGQGTFYEQYF. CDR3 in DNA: TGTGCCAGCAGCTTAGCACTCCCGGGACAGGGAACCTTCTACGAGCAGTACTTC.

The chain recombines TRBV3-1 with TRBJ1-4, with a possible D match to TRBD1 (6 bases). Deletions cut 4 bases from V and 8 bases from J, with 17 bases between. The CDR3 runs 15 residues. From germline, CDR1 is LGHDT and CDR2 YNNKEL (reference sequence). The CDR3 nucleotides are TGTGCCAGCAGCCCCTCGAGGGGGGATGGGGAAAAACTGTTTTTT. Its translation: CASSPSRGDGEKLFF.

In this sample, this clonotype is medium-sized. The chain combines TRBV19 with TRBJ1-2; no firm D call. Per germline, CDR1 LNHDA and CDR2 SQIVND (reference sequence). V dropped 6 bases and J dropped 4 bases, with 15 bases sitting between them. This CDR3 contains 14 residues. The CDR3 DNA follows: TGTGCCAGTAGGTATGGAGTGGATATCTATGGCTACACCTTC. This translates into CASRYGVDIYGYTF. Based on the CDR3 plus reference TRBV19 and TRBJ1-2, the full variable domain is DGGITQSPKYLFRKEGQNVTLSCEQNLNHDAMYWYRQDPGQGLRLIYYSQIVNDFQKGDIAEGYSVSREKKESFPLTVTSAQKNPTAFYLCASRYGVDIYGYTFGSGTRLTVV.

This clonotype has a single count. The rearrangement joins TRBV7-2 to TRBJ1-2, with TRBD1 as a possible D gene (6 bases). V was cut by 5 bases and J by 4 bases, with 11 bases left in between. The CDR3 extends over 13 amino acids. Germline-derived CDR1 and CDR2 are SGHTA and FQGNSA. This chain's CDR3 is CASSPPGVYGYTF. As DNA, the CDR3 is TGTGCCAGCAGCCCACCAGGGGTCTATGGCTACACCTTC.

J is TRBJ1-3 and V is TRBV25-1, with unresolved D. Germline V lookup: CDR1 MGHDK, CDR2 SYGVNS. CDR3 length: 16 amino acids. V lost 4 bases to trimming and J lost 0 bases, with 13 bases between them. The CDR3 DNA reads TGTGCCAGCAGTGGATTCTTGCAACCCTCTGGAAACACCATATATTTT. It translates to CASSGFLQPSGNTIYF.

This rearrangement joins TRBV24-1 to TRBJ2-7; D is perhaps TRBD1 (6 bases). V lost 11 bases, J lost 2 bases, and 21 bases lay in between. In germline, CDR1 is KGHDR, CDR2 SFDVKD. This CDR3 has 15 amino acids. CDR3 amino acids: CASKRATGNPYEQYF. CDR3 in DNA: TGTGCCAGTAAGAGGGCAACAGGGAACCCCTACGAGCAGTACTTC.

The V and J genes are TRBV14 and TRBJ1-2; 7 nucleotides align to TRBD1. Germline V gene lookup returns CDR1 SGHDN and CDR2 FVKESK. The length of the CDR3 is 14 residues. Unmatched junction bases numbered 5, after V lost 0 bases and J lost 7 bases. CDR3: CASSQDQGGVGYTF. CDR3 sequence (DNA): TGTGCCAGCAGCCAAGATCAAGGGGGCGTTGGCTACACCTTC.

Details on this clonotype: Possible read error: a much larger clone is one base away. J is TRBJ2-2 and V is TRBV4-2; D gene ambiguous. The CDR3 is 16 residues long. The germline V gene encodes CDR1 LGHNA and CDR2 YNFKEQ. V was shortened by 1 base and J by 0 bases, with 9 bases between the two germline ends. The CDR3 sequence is CASSQAENPNTGELFF. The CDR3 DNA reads TGTGCCAGCAGCCAAGCGGAGAACCCGAACACCGGGGAGCTGTTTTTT.

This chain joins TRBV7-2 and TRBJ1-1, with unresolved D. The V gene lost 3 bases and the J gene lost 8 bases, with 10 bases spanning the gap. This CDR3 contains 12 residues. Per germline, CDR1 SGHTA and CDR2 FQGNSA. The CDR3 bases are TGTGCCAGCAGCTTTACTAGCGTCGAAGCTTTCTTT. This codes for CASSFTSVEAFF.